This is a list of T cell receptor beta chains from one sample in a study of shared clonotypes between healthy human individuals. TCRdb's copy holds only in-frame clones and misses some; the assay was immunoSEQ multiplex PCR. The profile shows some 2,500,000 clones, approximately 93% of them singletons. What was sequenced was naive CD4+ T cells from PBMCs. The receptors here all came from a man younger than 30 in good health. Some clones in this sample may be carry-over from other donors' samples. CDR3s include the opening cysteine and the closing phenylalanine or tryptophan. The D gene is left open where the match is weak. Clone size, where shown, is once, few, many, or a class for clones that have expanded.

J	size	D	V	CDR3	DNA
TRBJ2-7	NA	TRBD2	TRBV6-6	CASSYAGPSGDEQYF	TGTGCCAGCAGTTACGCTGGGCCTAGCGGGGACGAGCAGTACTTC
TRBJ1-1	NA	NA	TRBV30	CAWSVRHGTEAFF	TGTGCCTGGAGTGTACGTCACGGCACTGAAGCTTTCTTT
TRBJ2-7	NA	NA	TRBV15	CATSRDRGYEQYF	TGTGCCACCAGCAGAGATCGCGGCTACGAGCAGTACTTC
TRBJ1-2	NA	NA	TRBV5-6	CASSPRTATRVYGYTF	TGTGCCAGCAGCCCGAGAACAGCCACCAGGGTCTATGGCTACACCTTC
TRBJ1-2	NA	NA	TRBV6-1	CASSEAHRIFGYTF	TGTGCCAGCAGTGAAGCGCACAGGATATTTGGCTACACCTTC
TRBJ2-5	NA	NA	TRBV7-8	CASSLGGAAETQYF	TGTGCCAGCAGCTTGGGGGGGGCCGCGGAGACCCAGTACTTC
TRBJ1-1	NA	NA	TRBV7-3	CASSLTRSSGTEAFF	TGTGCCAGCAGCTTGACCCGGAGCTCGGGCACTGAAGCTTTCTTT
TRBJ2-5	NA	NA	TRBV7-2	CASSAGAGLETQYF	TGTGCCAGCAGCGCCGGGGCGGGTCTGGAGACCCAGTACTTC
TRBJ1-3	NA	NA	TRBV4-2	CASSQDIGLSPWGNTIYF	TGTGCCAGCAGCCAAGATATAGGACTTTCTCCATGGGGAAACACCATATATTTT
TRBJ1-2	NA	NA	TRBV18	CASSESVERSYGYTF	TGTGCCAGCTCAGAGTCCGTCGAACGGAGCTATGGCTACACCTTC
TRBJ1-1	NA	TRBD1	TRBV9	CASSVVEGAINTEAFF	TGTGCCAGCAGCGTAGTTGAGGGGGCGATCAACACTGAAGCTTTCTTT
TRBJ1-4	NA	TRBD1	TRBV5-1	CASSAGGSTNEKLFF	TGCGCCAGCAGCGCAGGGGGATCAACTAATGAAAAACTGTTTTTT
TRBJ1-3	NA	NA	TRBV5-6	CASSPPSGNTIYF	TGTGCCAGCAGTCCGCCCTCTGGAAACACCATATATTTT
TRBJ2-1	NA	NA	TRBV7-9	CASSPNTRSYNEQFF	TGTGCCAGCAGCCCAAACACTAGGAGCTACAATGAGCAGTTCTTC
TRBJ1-2	NA	TRBD1	TRBV11-2	CASTLGQGYGYTF	TGTGCCAGCACCCTGGGACAGGGTTATGGCTACACCTTC
TRBJ2-5	NA	NA	TRBV5-1	CASSSRPGETQYF	TGCGCCAGCAGCTCGCGGCCGGGAGAGACCCAGTACTTC
TRBJ1-4	NA	NA	TRBV14	CASSPGTFFNEKLFF	TGTGCCAGCAGCCCCGGGACTTTTTTTAATGAAAAACTGTTTTTT
TRBJ2-3	NA	NA	TRBV7-8	CASSLYTRTDTQYF	TGTGCCAGCAGCTTATACACCCGCACAGATACGCAGTATTTT
TRBJ2-2	NA	TRBD2	TRBV6-5	CASSQREAGELFF	TGTGCCAGCAGTCAACGGGAGGCCGGGGAGCTGTTTTTT
TRBJ2-7	NA	TRBD2	TRBV5-1	CASSLGLAGLYEQYF	TGCGCCAGCAGCTTAGGTCTAGCGGGACTCTACGAGCAGTACTTC
TRBJ2-7	NA	NA	TRBV30	CAWSATYEQYF	TGTGCCTGGAGCGCCACCTACGAGCAGTACTTC
TRBJ2-5	NA	TRBD2	TRBV27	CASPGGDPYQETQYF	TGTGCCAGCCCTGGGGGGGACCCGTACCAAGAGACCCAGTACTTC
TRBJ2-1	NA	NA	TRBV7-6	CASRLDDSYNEQFF	TGTGCCAGCAGACTGGACGACTCCTACAATGAGCAGTTCTTC
TRBJ2-1	NA	NA	TRBV7-3	CASSLSGRIDEQFF	TGTGCCAGCAGCTTATCCGGGAGAATCGATGAGCAGTTCTTC
TRBJ2-7	once	TRBD2	TRBV19	CASSNAGVAYEQYF	TGTGCCAGTAGCAACGCGGGAGTCGCCTACGAGCAGTACTTC
TRBJ2-7	NA	NA	TRBV9	CASSVGQTTFYEQYF	TGTGCCAGCAGCGTAGGTCAGACAACATTCTACGAGCAGTACTTC
TRBJ2-3	NA	NA	TRBV9	CASSAAGTGIGDTQYF	TGTGCCAGCAGCGCCGCCGGGACGGGGATTGGAGATACGCAGTATTTT
TRBJ2-2	NA	NA	TRBV7-9	CASRQGDTGELFF	TGTGCCAGCAGGCAGGGAGACACCGGGGAGCTGTTTTTT
TRBJ2-1	NA	TRBD2	TRBV5-1	CAKRGTSGSGEQFF	TGCGCCAAGAGGGGGACTAGCGGGAGTGGTGAGCAGTTCTTC
TRBJ2-1	NA	NA	TRBV28	CASSLRLSYNEQFF	TGTGCCAGCAGTTTAAGGCTGTCCTACAATGAGCAGTTCTTC
TRBJ1-1	few	NA	TRBV9	CASSVVGQTNTEAFF	TGTGCCAGCAGCGTAGTAGGACAGACGAACACTGAAGCTTTCTTT
TRBJ2-3	NA	NA	TRBV10-3	CATSSGSSTDTQYF	TGTGCCACCTCGAGCGGTTCTAGCACAGATACGCAGTATTTT
TRBJ2-3	NA	NA	TRBV6-5	CASSYSVTDTQYF	TGTGCCAGCAGTTACTCGGTGACAGATACGCAGTATTTT
TRBJ2-1	NA	NA	TRBV19	CASSTGHPPNEQFF	TGTGCCAGTAGTACGGGACACCCGCCTAATGAGCAGTTCTTC
TRBJ2-7	NA	TRBD2	TRBV5-1	CASSTGTSGSISYEQYF	TGCGCCAGCAGCACCGGGACTAGCGGGAGTATATCCTACGAGCAGTACTTC
TRBJ2-7	NA	NA	TRBV6-1	CASSEQGLSSYEQYF	TGTGCCAGCAGTGAACAGGGTTTAAGCTCCTACGAGCAGTACTTC
TRBJ2-5	NA	NA	TRBV5-1	CASSPGDIPAGQETQYF	TGCGCCAGCAGCCCTGGGGACATCCCTGCGGGGCAAGAGACCCAGTACTTC
TRBJ2-1	NA	NA	TRBV5-6	CASSLEGGPVSEQFF	TGTGCCAGCAGCTTGGAAGGGGGGCCCGTCAGTGAGCAGTTCTTC
TRBJ1-2	NA	TRBD1	TRBV25-1	CASSAGGYGYTF	TGTGCCAGCAGTGCAGGGGGCTATGGCTACACCTTC
TRBJ2-2	NA	NA	TRBV7-9	CASSFTKSAGQTTGELFF	TGTGCCAGCAGCTTCACCAAATCAGCGGGACAGACAACCGGGGAGCTGTTTTTT
TRBJ1-5	NA	NA	TRBV27	CASSPTVNSNQPQHF	TGTGCCAGCAGTCCAACAGTCAATAGCAATCAGCCCCAGCATTTT
TRBJ2-7	NA	NA	TRBV28	CASSFSLAGLGGAYEQYF	TGTGCCAGCAGTTTCTCATTAGCCGGGCTTGGCGGGGCCTACGAGCAGTACTTC
TRBJ2-5	NA	NA	TRBV14	CASSQDGAYQETQYF	TGTGCCAGCAGCCAAGATGGGGCGTACCAAGAGACCCAGTACTTC
TRBJ2-6	NA	TRBD1	TRBV5-5	CASSSLRGGNSGANVLTF	TGTGCCAGCAGCTCCTTAAGAGGGGGCAACTCTGGGGCCAACGTCCTGACTTTC
TRBJ2-3	NA	TRBD1	TRBV28	CASSQRTGAADTQYF	TGTGCCAGCAGTCAACGGACAGGGGCCGCAGATACGCAGTATTTT
TRBJ2-1	NA	NA	TRBV4-3	CASSRADLRNNEQFF	TGCGCCAGCAGCCGAGCTGACTTGCGAAACAATGAGCAGTTCTTC
TRBJ2-7	NA	NA	TRBV4-2	CASSQAGAAHTYEQYF	TGTGCCAGCAGCCAAGCCGGGGCAGCCCATACCTACGAGCAGTACTTC
TRBJ2-5	NA	NA	TRBV30	CAWSSGQWETQYF	TGTGCCTGGAGTTCAGGACAGTGGGAGACCCAGTACTTC
TRBJ2-5	NA	TRBD2	TRBV7-2	CASSPWSLAGVVRTQYF	TGTGCCAGCAGCCCTTGGTCCCTAGCGGGAGTAGTACGGACCCAGTACTTC
TRBJ2-7	NA	NA	TRBV6-5	CASRPGQSYEQYF	TGTGCCAGCAGACCCGGACAGTCCTACGAGCAGTACTTC
TRBJ2-1	NA	NA	TRBV4-2	CASSQDRAVEREFF	TGTGCCAGCAGCCAAGATAGGGCGGTAGAACGAGAGTTCTTC
TRBJ2-1	once	NA	TRBV5-1	CASSAAGLNEQFF	TGCGCCAGCAGCGCGGCAGGTCTCAATGAGCAGTTCTTC
TRBJ2-5	NA	NA	TRBV5-1	CASSWAGGETQYF	TGCGCCAGCAGCTGGGCCGGTGGGGAGACCCAGTACTTC
TRBJ1-4	NA	NA	TRBV9	CASSTYRGGNNEKLFF	TGTGCCAGTTCCACCTACCGCGGGGGGAATAATGAAAAACTGTTTTTT
TRBJ2-7	NA	TRBD1	TRBV27	CASRLGQGTEQYF	TGTGCCAGCCGCCTGGGACAGGGCACCGAGCAGTACTTC
TRBJ1-1	NA	NA	TRBV7-3	CASSLITGSEAFF	TGTGCCAGCAGCTTAATTACGGGATCTGAAGCTTTCTTT
TRBJ2-5	NA	NA	TRBV27	CASSPWVRSQETQYF	TGTGCCAGCAGTCCCTGGGTGAGAAGCCAAGAGACCCAGTACTTC